These 10 T cell receptor beta chains came from one sample sequenced in a study of blood T cell repertoires in COVID-19. Here immunoSEQ multiplex PCR was the method, and the copy in TCRdb shows in-frame clones only, minus some. The table records more than 300,000 clones, 91% of them present only once. The sequenced sample consisted of peripheral blood. Source of these receptors: a young woman who had recovered from COVID-19.

The V call is TRBV6-1, the J call TRBJ2-2, with D tentatively TRBD2 (5 bases). V was cut by 4 bases and J by 0 bases, with 12 bases left in between. This CDR3 contains 16 residues. CDR1 and CDR2 (germline): MNHNS, SASEGT. The chain's CDR3 is CASSVRVGPNTGELFF. CDR3 nucleotide sequence: TGTGCCAGCAGTGTGCGGGTAGGCCCGAACACCGGGGAGCTGTTTTTT.

The V gene is TRBV19, the J gene TRBJ1-4, with unresolved D. Germline values: CDR1 LNHDA, CDR2 SQIVND (reference sequence). V was trimmed by 7 bases and J by 8 bases, leaving 14 bases between them. This CDR3 region has 13 residues. The CDR3 DNA follows: TGTGCCAGTACCTCGATAGCGGGGGAAAAACTGTTTTTT. Amino acid sequence: CASTSIAGEKLFF. Using reference TRBV19 and TRBJ1-4 for the parts outside the CDR3, the full variable domain is DGGITQSPKYLFRKEGQNVTLSCEQNLNHDAMYWYRQDPGQGLRLIYYSQIVNDFQKGDIAEGYSVSREKKESFPLTVTSAQKNPTAFYLCASTSIAGEKLFFGSGTQLSVL.

This clone was observed a few times. V gene TRBV7-2 combines with J gene TRBJ1-2; TRBD1 agrees at 10 bases. Germline values: CDR1 SGHTA, CDR2 FQGNSA. V shed 5 bases, J shed 3 bases, and the junction held 6 bases outside the gene matches. This CDR3 is built from 15 residues. CDR3 coding DNA: TGTGCCAGCAGCCTACGGACAGGGGGTCACTATGGCTACACCTTC. This encodes CASSLRTGGHYGYTF.

The CDR3 DNA is TGCGCCAGCAGCCAAGATCGGGGAAGAAATGAGCAGTTCTTC. Translation gives CASSQDRGRNEQFF. The chain has TRBV4-3 and TRBJ2-1, with TRBD2 as a possible D gene (5 bases). This CDR3 is built from 14 residues. V was clipped by 0 bases and J by 7 bases, with 10 bases between them. Germline V lookup: CDR1 LGHNA, CDR2 YSLEER.

This chain links TRBV4-1 with TRBJ2-1, with 8 bases that match TRBD2. From germline, CDR1 is MGHRA and CDR2 YSYEKL. CDR3 size: 15 residues. The V and J ends lost 1 base and 10 bases, in that order; junction bases with no gene match: 9. The CDR3 reads CASSQGAGDLGEQFF. The CDR3 DNA follows: TGCGCCAGCAGCCAAGGAGCGGGAGACTTAGGAGAGCAGTTCTTC.

This chain joins TRBV12-5 and TRBJ2-3, with D possibly being TRBD2 (6 bases). The V gene lost 3 bases and the J gene lost 0 bases, with 19 bases spanning the gap. This CDR3 is built from 18 residues. The germline CDR1 and CDR2 sequences are LGHNT and FRNRAP. This CDR3 is CASGFRPGLKTSTDTQYF. In nucleotides, the CDR3 is TGTGCTAGTGGTTTCCGGCCGGGACTCAAGACTAGCACAGATACGCAGTATTTT.

This clone was seen only once. This chain connects TRBV24-1 to TRBJ1-1; the D gene is possibly TRBD1 (6 bases). The CDR3 is 14 amino acids. V lost 8 bases and J 4 bases, leaving 16 bases between the germline ends. Germline V gene lookup returns CDR1 KGHDR and CDR2 SFDVKD. The CDR3 protein is CATIQGLGATEAFF. CDR3 bases: TGTGCCACCATACAGGGATTAGGTGCCACTGAAGCTTTCTTT.

V is TRBV29-1 and J is TRBJ2-7; 7 bases are shared with TRBD1. Per germline, CDR1 SQVTM and CDR2 ANQGSEA. The CDR3 extends over 11 amino acids. V lost 5 bases, J lost 4 bases, and 2 bases stayed unmatched. CDR3 in amino acids: CSVRTGYEQYV. In nucleotides, the CDR3 is TGCAGCGTTAGGACAGGTTACGAGCAGTACGTC.

The chain recombines TRBV18 with TRBJ2-2; weak D call: TRBD1 (6 bases). V gave up 4 bases and J gave up 0 bases, with 9 bases separating them. The V gene's germline CDR1 is KGHSH and CDR2 LQKENI. The CDR3 is made up of 15 amino acids. The CDR3 here is CASSRDIANTGELFF. The CDR3 DNA is TGTGCCAGCTCACGGGACATCGCGAACACCGGGGAGCTGTTTTTT.

The V gene is TRBV29-1, the J gene TRBJ2-5; D unclear. Germline lookup yields CDR1 SQVTM and CDR2 ANQGSEA. CDR3 length equals 12 residues. V lost 5 bases to trimming and J lost 0 bases, with 7 bases between them. In DNA form, the CDR3 reads TGCAGCGTTTCAGCGAACCAAGAGACCCAGTACTTC. It codes for CSVSANQETQYF.